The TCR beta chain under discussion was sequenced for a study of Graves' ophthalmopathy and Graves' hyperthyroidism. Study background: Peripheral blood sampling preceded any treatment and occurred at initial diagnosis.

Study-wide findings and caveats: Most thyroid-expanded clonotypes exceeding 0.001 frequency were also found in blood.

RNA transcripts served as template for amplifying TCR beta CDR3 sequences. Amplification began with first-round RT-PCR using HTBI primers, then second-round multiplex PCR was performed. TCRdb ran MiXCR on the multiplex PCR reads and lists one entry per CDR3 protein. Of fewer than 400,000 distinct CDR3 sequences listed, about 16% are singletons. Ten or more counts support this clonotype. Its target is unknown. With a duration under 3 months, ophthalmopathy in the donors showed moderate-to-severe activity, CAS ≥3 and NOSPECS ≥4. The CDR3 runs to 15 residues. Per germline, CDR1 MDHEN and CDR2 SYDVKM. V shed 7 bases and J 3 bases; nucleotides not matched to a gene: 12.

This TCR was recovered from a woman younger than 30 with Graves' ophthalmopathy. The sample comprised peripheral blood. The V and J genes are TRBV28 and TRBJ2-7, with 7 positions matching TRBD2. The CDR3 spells CASTPGGGALYEQYF. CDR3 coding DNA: TGTGCCAGCACCCCCGGGGGAGGGGCCCTCTACGAGCAGTACTTC. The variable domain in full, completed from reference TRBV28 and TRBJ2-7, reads DVKVTQSSRYLVKRTGEKVFLECVQDMDHENMFWYRQDPGLGLRLIYFSYDVKMKEKGDIPEGYSVSREKKERFSLILESASTNQTSMYLCASTPGGGALYEQYFGPGTRLTVT.